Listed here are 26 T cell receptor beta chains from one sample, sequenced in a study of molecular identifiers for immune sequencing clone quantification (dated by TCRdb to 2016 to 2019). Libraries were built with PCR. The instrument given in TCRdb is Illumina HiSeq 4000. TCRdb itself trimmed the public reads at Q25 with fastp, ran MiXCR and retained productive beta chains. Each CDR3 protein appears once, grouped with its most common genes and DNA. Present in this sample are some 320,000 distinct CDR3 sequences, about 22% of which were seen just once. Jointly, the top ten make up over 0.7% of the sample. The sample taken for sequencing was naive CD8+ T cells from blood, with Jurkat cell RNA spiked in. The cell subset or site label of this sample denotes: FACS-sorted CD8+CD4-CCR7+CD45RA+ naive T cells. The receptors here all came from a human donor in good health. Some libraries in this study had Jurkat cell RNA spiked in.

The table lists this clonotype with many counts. CDR3 in DNA: TGTGCCAGCAGCTTGTCGGCGACCCCTAATGAAAAACTGTTTTTT. This gives the protein CASSLSATPNEKLFF. The rearrangement uses TRBV5-8 and TRBJ1-4; D is unresolved. Germline assignment: CDR1 SGHTS and CDR2 YDEGEE. V was clipped by 1 base and J by 3 bases, with 10 bases between them. This CDR3 comprises 15 residues.

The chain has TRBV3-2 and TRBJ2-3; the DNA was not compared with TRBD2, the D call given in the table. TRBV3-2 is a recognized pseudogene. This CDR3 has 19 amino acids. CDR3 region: CASSQDRGGQGGVADTQYF. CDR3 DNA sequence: TGTGCCAGCAGCCAAGATAGGGGTGGGCAGGGAGGTGTTGCAGATACGCAGTATTTT.

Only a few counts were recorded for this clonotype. The CDR3: CASSEGLAMDTQYF. The DNA for the CDR3 is TGTGCCAGCAGTGAAGGACTAGCGATGGATACGCAGTATTTT. This chain joins TRBV2 and TRBJ2-3; 8 bases fit TRBD2. The CDR3 covers 14 residues. V dropped 1 base and J dropped 6; count of bases not matched to a gene: 3. CDR1 is SNHLY, CDR2 FYNNEI, per germline.

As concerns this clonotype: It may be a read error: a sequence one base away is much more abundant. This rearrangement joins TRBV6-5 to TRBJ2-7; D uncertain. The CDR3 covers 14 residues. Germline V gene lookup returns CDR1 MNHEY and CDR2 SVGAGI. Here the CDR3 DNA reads TGTGCCAGCAGAGGCCACGCGAGCTCCTGCGAGCAGTACTTC. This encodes CASRGHASSCEQYF.

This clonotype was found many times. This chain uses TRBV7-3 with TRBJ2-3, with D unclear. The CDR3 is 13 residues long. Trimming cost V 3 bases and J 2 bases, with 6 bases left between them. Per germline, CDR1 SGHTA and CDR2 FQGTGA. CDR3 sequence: CASSFGTTDTQYF. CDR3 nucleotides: TGTGCCAGCAGCTTCGGAACCACAGATACGCAGTATTTT.

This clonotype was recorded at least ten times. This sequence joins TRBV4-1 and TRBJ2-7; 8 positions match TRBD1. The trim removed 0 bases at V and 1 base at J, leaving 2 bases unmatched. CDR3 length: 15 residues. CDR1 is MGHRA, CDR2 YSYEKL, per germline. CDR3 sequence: CASSQETGGSYEQYF. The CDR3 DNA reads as TGCGCCAGCAGCCAAGAAACAGGGGGGTCCTACGAGCAGTACTTC.

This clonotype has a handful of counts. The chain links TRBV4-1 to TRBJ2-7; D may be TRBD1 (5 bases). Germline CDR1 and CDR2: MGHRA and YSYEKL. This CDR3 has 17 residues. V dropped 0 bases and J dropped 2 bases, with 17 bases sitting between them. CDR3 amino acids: CASSQDQGTALTYEQYF. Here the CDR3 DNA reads TGCGCCAGCAGCCAAGATCAGGGAACAGCGCTTACCTACGAGCAGTACTTC.

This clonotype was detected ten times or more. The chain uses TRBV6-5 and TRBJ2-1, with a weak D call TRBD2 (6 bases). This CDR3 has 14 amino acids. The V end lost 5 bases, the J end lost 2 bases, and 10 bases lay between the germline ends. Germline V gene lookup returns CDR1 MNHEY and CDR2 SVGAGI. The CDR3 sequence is CASSPGTPYNEQFF. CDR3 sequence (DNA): TGTGCCAGCAGTCCCGGGACTCCCTACAATGAGCAGTTCTTC.

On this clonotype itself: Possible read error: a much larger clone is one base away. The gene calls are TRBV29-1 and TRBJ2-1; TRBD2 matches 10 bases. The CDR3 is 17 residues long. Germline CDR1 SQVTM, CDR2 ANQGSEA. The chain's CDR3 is CSVEERWSSGRSNERFF. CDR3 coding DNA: TGCAGCGTTGAAGAACGGTGGTCTAGCGGGAGAAGCAATGAGCGGTTCTTC.

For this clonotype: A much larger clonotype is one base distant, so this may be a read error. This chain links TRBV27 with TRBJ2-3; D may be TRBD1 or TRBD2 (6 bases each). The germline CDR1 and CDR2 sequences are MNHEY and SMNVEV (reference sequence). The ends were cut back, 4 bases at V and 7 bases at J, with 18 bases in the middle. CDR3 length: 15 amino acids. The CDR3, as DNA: TGTGCCAGCAGTTCATATTCGGGACGGGGGCATACGCAGTATTTT. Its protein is CASSSYSGRGHTQYF.

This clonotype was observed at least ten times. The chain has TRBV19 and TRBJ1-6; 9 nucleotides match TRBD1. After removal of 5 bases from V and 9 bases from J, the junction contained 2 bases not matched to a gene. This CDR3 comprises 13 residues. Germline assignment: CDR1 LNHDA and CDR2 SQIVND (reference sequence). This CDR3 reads CASSADRGSPLHF. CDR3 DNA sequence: TGTGCCAGTAGTGCGGACAGGGGTTCACCCCTCCACTTT.

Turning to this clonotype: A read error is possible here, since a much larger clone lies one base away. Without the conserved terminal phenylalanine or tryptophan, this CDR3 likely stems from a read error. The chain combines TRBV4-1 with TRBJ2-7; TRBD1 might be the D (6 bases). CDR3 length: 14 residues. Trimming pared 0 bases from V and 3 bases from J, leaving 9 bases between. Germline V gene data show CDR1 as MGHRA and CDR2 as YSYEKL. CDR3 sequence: CASSQDSGVYEQYL. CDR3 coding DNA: TGCGCCAGCAGCCAAGATTCAGGGGTCTACGAGCAGTACCTC.

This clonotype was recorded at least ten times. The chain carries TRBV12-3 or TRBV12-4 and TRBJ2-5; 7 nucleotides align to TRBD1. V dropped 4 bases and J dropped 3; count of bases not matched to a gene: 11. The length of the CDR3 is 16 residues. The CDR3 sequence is CASSSLPGTVEETQYF. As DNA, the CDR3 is TGTGCCAGCAGTTCACTCCCCGGGACAGTAGAAGAGACCCAGTACTTC.

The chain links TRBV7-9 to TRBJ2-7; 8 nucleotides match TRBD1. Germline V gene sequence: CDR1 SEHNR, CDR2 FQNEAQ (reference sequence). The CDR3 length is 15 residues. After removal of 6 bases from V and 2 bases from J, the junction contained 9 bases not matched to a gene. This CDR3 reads CASSALDREPYEQYF. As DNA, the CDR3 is TGTGCCAGCAGTGCATTGGACAGGGAACCCTACGAGCAGTACTTC.

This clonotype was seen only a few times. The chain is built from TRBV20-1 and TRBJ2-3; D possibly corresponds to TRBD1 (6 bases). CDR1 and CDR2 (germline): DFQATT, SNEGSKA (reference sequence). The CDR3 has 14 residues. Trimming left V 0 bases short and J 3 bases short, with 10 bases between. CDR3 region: CSARDYGTTDTQYF. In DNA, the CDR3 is TGCAGTGCTAGAGATTATGGGACAACAGATACGCAGTATTTT.

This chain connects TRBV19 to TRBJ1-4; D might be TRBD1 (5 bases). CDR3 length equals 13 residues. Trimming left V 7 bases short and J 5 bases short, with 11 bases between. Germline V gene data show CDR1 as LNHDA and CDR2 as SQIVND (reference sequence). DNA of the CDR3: TGTGCCAGTAAGAACAGGCGGAATGAAAAACTGTTTTTT. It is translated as CASKNRRNEKLFF.

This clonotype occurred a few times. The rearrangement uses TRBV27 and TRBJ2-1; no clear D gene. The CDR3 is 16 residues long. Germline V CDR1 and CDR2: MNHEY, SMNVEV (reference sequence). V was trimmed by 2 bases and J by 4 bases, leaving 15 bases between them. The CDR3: CASSLTGEPMYNEQFF. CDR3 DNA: TGTGCCAGCAGTTTAACGGGCGAGCCTATGTACAATGAGCAGTTCTTC.

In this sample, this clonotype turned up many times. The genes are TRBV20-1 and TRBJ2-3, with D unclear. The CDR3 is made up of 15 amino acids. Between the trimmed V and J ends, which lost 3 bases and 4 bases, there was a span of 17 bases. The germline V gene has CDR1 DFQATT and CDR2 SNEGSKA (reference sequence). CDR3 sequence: CSARGRRGVADTQYF. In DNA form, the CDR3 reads TGCAGTGCTAGGGGTAGGCGAGGAGTTGCAGATACGCAGTATTTT.

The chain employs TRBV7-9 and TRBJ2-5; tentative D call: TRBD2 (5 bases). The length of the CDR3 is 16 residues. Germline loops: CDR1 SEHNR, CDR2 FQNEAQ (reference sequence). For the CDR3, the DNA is TGTGCTGCAAGGACTCCTGGAGGATTAAACCAAGAGACCCAGTACTTC. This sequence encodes CAARTPGGLNQETQYF.

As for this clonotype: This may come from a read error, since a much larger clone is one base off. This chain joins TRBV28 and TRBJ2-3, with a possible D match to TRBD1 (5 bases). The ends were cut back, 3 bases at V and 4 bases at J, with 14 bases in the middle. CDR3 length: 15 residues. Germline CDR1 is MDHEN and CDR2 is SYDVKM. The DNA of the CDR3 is TGTGCCAGCAGTTTCGTTCCAGGGTCGGCAGATACGCAGTATTTT. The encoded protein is CASSFVPGSADTQYF.

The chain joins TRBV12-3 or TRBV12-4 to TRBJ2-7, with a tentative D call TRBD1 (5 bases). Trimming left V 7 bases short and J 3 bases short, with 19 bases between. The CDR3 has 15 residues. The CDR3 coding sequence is TGTGCCAGCACCCCCCCCGTCGGACACGGCTACGAGCAGTACTTC. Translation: CASTPPVGHGYEQYF.

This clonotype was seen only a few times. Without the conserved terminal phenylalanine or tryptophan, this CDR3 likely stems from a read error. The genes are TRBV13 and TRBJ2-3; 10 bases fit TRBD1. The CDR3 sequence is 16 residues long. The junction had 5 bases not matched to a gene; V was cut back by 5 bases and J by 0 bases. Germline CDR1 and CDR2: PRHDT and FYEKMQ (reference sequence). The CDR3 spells CASSEGQGLSTDTQYL. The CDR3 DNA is TGTGCCAGCAGCGAGGGACAGGGGCTAAGCACAGATACGCAGTATCTT.

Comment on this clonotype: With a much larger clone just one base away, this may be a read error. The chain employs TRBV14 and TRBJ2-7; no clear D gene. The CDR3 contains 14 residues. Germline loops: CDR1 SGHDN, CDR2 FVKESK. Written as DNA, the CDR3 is TGTGCCAGCAGCCAAGGGCACAGCCACTACGAGCGGTACTTC. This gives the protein CASSQGHSHYERYF.

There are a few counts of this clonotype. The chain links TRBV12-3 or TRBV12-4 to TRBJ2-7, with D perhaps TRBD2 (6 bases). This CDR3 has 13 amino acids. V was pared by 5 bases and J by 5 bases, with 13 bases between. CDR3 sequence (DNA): TGTGCCAGCAGTAGGGGAGGCCACGACGAGCAGTACTTC. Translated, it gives CASSRGGHDEQYF.

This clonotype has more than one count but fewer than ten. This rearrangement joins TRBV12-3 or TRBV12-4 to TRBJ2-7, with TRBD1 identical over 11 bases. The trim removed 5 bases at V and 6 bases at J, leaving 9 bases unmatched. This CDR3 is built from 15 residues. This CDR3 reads CASSPQRTGGAEQYF. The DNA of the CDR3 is TGTGCCAGCAGTCCCCAGAGGACAGGGGGCGCCGAGCAGTACTTC.

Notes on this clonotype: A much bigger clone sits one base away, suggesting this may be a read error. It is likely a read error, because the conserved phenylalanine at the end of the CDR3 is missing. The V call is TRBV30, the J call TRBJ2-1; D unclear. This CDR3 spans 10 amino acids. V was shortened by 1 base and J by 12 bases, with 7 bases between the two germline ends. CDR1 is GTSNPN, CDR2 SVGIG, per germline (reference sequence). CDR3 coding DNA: TGTGCCTGGAGTGATGTAGGGCAGTTCATC. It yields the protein CAWSDVGQFI.